A single sample gave rise to the 20 T cell receptor beta chains below, sequenced in a study of neoadjuvant anti-PD-1 for oral cavity cancer. Time point defined: after neoadjuvant nivolumab, at surgical resection. Generated by immunoSEQ multiplex PCR, the TCRdb table keeps only in-frame clones and is missing some. This sample has about 13,000 clones, with over 60% found just once. The sample consisted of PBMCs, taken after nivolumab (anti-PD-1) treatment. The receptors come from a person between 35 and 79 years old with oral cavity squamous cell carcinoma.

This chain connects TRBV10-1 to TRBJ1-4; D may be TRBD1 (5 bases). The V end was cut by 8 bases, the J end by 7 bases, with 14 bases between. Germline lookup yields CDR1 WNHNN and CDR2 SYGVQD (reference sequence). CDR3 size: 13 residues. DNA of the CDR3: TGCGCCAGCTCCGGGACGGCCGGTGAAAAACTGTTTTTT. It is translated as CASSGTAGEKLFF.

This clone is categorized as medium-sized. The chain uses TRBV25-1 and TRBJ2-7, with D perhaps matching TRBD1 (5 bases). This CDR3 contains 13 residues. V lost 2 bases and J lost 5, with 10 bases in between. CDR1 MGHDK and CDR2 SYGVNS come from the germline V gene. The CDR3 protein is CASSEIGANEQYF. The CDR3 DNA reads TGTGCCAGCAGTGAAATAGGGGCGAACGAGCAGTACTTC.

CDR3 in DNA: TGTGCCAGCAAATCCCAGGGGGGCACCGGGGAGCTGTTTTTT. Amino acids: CASKSQGGTGELFF. J is TRBJ2-2 and V is TRBV2; possibly TRBD1 for D (7 bases). This CDR3 contains 14 residues. Per germline, CDR1 SNHLY and CDR2 FYNNEI. The V gene lost 7 bases and the J gene lost 4 bases, with 13 bases spanning the gap.

The genes are TRBV10-1 and TRBJ2-7; 8 nucleotides line up with TRBD2. The CDR3 sequence is 13 residues long. Unmatched junction bases numbered 2, after V lost 4 bases and J lost 3 bases. Germline V gene sequence: CDR1 WNHNN, CDR2 SYGVQD (reference sequence). The CDR3 DNA reads TGCGCCAGCAGTGTCACTAGCGGCTACGAGCAGTACTTC. It codes for CASSVTSGYEQYF.

CDR3 bases: TGTGCCAGTTATTCTAGCGGACGCTACGAGCAGTACTTC. Its translation: CASYSSGRYEQYF. The V call is TRBV28, the J call TRBJ2-7; 7 bases align to TRBD2. The trim removed 9 bases at V and 3 bases at J, leaving 8 bases unmatched. CDR3 length equals 13 residues. From germline, CDR1 is MDHEN and CDR2 SYDVKM.

This chain uses TRBV20-1 with TRBJ2-7, with D uncertain. This CDR3 is 11 amino acids long. Germline V gene data show CDR1 as DFQATT and CDR2 as SNEGSKA (reference sequence). Trimming took off 5 bases at V and 4 bases at J, with 9 bases between the two ends. The CDR3 here is CSASKQYEQYF. In nucleotides, the CDR3 is TGCAGTGCTTCCAAGCAATACGAGCAGTACTTC.

The genes are TRBV5-4 and TRBJ2-7; possibly TRBD1 for D (5 bases). The CDR3 has 14 residues. The V end lost 3 bases, the J end lost 3 bases, and 13 bases lay between the germline ends. The germline V gene has CDR1 SGHNT and CDR2 YYREEE (reference sequence). The CDR3 loop reads CASSSSGINYEQYF. DNA of the CDR3: TGTGCCAGCAGCTCCTCAGGGATTAACTACGAGCAGTACTTC. The full variable domain, with the rest looked up from reference TRBV5-4 and TRBJ2-7, is ETGVTQSPTHLIKTRGQQVTLRCSSQSGHNTVSWYQQALGQGPQFIFQYYREEENGRGNFPPRFSGLQFPNYSSELNVNALELDDSALYLCASSSSGINYEQYFGPGTRLTVT.

J is TRBJ2-2 and V is TRBV11-2; D is ambiguous. Deletions cut 1 base from V and 4 bases from J, with 4 bases between. The germline V gene encodes CDR1 SGHAT and CDR2 FQNNGV. This CDR3 is built from 13 residues. CDR3 loop: CASSLGATGELFF. The CDR3 coding sequence is TGTGCCAGCAGCTTAGGGGCCACCGGGGAGCTGTTTTTT.

This clone was seen a handful of times. V and J are TRBV30 and TRBJ1-1, with 7 bases that match TRBD1. Looked up from germline, CDR1 is GTSNPN and CDR2 is SVGIG (reference sequence). The CDR3 runs to 18 residues. J was trimmed by 0 bases and V by 1 base; bases with no gene match: 14. The CDR3 sequence is CAWSAPGGTRYMNTEAFF. In DNA form, the CDR3 reads TGTGCCTGGAGTGCCCCAGGGGGGACACGATACATGAACACTGAAGCTTTCTTT.

The chain has TRBV6-5 and TRBJ2-7, with D possibly matching TRBD1 (7 bases). Deletions cut 7 bases from V and 3 bases from J, with 19 bases between. Germline-derived CDR1 and CDR2 are MNHEY and SVGAGI. The CDR3 totals 15 residues. CDR3 bases: TGTGCCAGCAACTTCCTGGGGGGACAGCTCTACGAGCAGTACTTC. It translates to CASNFLGGQLYEQYF.

The rearrangement joins TRBV19 to TRBJ1-3; no clear D gene. V gave up 6 bases and J gave up 0 bases, with 9 bases separating them. The CDR3 runs 14 residues. Germline V gives CDR1 LNHDA, CDR2 SQIVND (reference sequence). The CDR3 nucleotides are TGTGCCAGTAGAAATTGGGACTCTGGAAACACCATATATTTT. Translating it yields CASRNWDSGNTIYF. Drawing the rest from reference TRBV19 and TRBJ1-3, the complete variable domain is DGGITQSPKYLFRKEGQNVTLSCEQNLNHDAMYWYRQDPGQGLRLIYYSQIVNDFQKGDIAEGYSVSREKKESFPLTVTSAQKNPTAFYLCASRNWDSGNTIYFGEGSWLTVV.

The rearrangement joins TRBV6-1 to TRBJ2-7, with unresolved D. This CDR3 is 13 amino acids long. V dropped 6 bases and J dropped 2 bases, with 11 bases sitting between them. The germline V gene encodes CDR1 MNHNS and CDR2 SASEGT. CDR3: CASSKGPPYEQYF. CDR3 in DNA: TGTGCCAGCAGCAAAGGGCCTCCCTACGAGCAGTACTTC.

The chain couples TRBV27 to TRBJ2-1, with 9 bases lining up with TRBD1. The CDR3 spans 12 residues. With 6 bases clipped from V and 15 bases from J, the junction kept 9 bases outside the gene matches. In germline, CDR1 is MNHEY, CDR2 SMNVEV (reference sequence). CDR3 in amino acids: CASSPPDRGLFF. CDR3 nucleotides: TGTGCCAGCAGCCCTCCGGACAGGGGCTTGTTCTTC.

V is TRBV11-2 and J is TRBJ2-5; possible D gene TRBD1, 5 bases. The length of the CDR3 is 13 residues. V lost 2 bases and J lost 5, with 9 bases in between. Germline CDR1 is SGHAT and CDR2 is FQNNGV. This chain's CDR3 is CASSLWQGETQYF. The CDR3 DNA reads TGTGCCAGCAGCTTATGGCAGGGTGAGACCCAGTACTTC.

The chain is built from TRBV10-3 and TRBJ1-1; D gene ambiguous. Germline V gives CDR1 ENHRY, CDR2 SYGVKD. The CDR3 extends over 13 amino acids. V was pared by 0 bases and J by 6 bases, with 8 bases between. The CDR3 reads CAISESSPAEAFF. Here the CDR3 DNA reads TGTGCCATCAGTGAGTCGTCTCCGGCTGAAGCTTTCTTT.

CDR3 sequence: CASRPGTVNEKLFF. The CDR3 region has the DNA TGTGCCAGCAGGCCCGGGACGGTCAATGAAAAACTGTTTTTT. This rearrangement joins TRBV6-5 to TRBJ1-4; weak D call: TRBD1 (5 bases). Trimming shortened V by 6 bases and J by 5 bases, and 13 bases separated the two germline ends. Germline-derived CDR1 and CDR2 are MNHEY and SVGAGI. The CDR3 has 14 residues.

The V call is TRBV4-1, the J call TRBJ2-1; the D gene is possibly TRBD2 (6 bases). This CDR3 contains 14 residues. In germline, CDR1 is MGHRA, CDR2 YSYEKL. V was shortened by 1 base and J by 8 bases, with 12 bases between the two germline ends. The CDR3: CASSQVGRTDEQFF. For the CDR3, the DNA is TGCGCCAGCAGCCAAGTTGGGAGGACGGATGAGCAGTTCTTC.

This chain joins TRBV10-3 and TRBJ2-5, with a tentative D call TRBD2 (5 bases). This CDR3 comprises 14 residues. CDR1 and CDR2 (germline): ENHRY, SYGVKD. V was trimmed by 6 bases and J by 5 bases, leaving 16 bases between them. The CDR3 sequence: CAISSSGRGETQYF. CDR3 nucleotide sequence: TGTGCCATCAGCAGTTCGGGGAGAGGGGAGACCCAGTACTTC.

The rearrangement joins TRBV6-1 to TRBJ1-2; TRBD1 matches 8 bases. The V segment lost 5 bases and the J segment 2 bases; nucleotides outside the gene matches: 4. Germline CDR1 reads MNHNS; CDR2 reads SASEGT. The CDR3 runs to 14 residues. The CDR3 nucleotides are TGTGCCAGCAGTCCGGGACAGGCAAACTATGGCTACACCTTC. As protein: CASSPGQANYGYTF.

The chain links TRBV2 to TRBJ1-1; 7 nucleotides align to TRBD1. Germline V gives CDR1 SNHLY, CDR2 FYNNEI. V lost 5 bases to trimming and J lost 2 bases; unmatched junction nucleotides: 5. This CDR3 has 14 residues. The CDR3 loop reads CASSREGANTEAFF. CDR3 nucleotides: TGTGCCAGCAGTCGGGAGGGGGCTAACACTGAAGCTTTCTTT. Looking up the rest from reference TRBV2 and TRBJ1-1 gives the full variable domain: EPEVTQTPSHQVTQMGQEVILRCVPISNHLYFYWYRQILGQKVEFLVSFYNNEISEKSEIFDDQFSVERPDGSNFTLKIRSTKLEDSAMYFCASSREGANTEAFFGQGTRLTVV.